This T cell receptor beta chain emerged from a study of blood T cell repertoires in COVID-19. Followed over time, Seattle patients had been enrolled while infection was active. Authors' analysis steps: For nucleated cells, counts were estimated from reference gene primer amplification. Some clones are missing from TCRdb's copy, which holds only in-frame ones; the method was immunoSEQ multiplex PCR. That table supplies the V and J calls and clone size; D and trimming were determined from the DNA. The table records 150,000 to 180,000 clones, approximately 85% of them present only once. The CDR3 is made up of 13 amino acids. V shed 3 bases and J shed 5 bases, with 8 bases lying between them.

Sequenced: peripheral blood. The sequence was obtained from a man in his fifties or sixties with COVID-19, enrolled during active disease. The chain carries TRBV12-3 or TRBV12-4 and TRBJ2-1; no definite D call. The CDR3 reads CASSFNSHNEQFF. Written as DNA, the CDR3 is TGTGCCAGCAGTTTTAACAGCCACAATGAGCAGTTCTTC.